These 16 T cell receptor beta chains share one sample of origin, sequenced in a study of control samples from healthy donors and cancer patients. Assay: immunoSEQ multiplex PCR; the TCRdb copy retains only in-frame clones and omits some. The data contain about 130,000 clones, about 92% of them seen just once; the ten biggest clones take up 2% to 2.5%. Material for sequencing was blood. Source of these receptors: a woman between 45 and 60 years old in good health.

The chain uses TRBV19 and TRBJ1-1; possibly TRBD1 for D (6 bases). Germline values: CDR1 LNHDA, CDR2 SQIVND (reference sequence). This CDR3 has 15 amino acids. Trimming left V 10 bases short and J 6 bases short, with 24 bases between. The CDR3 nucleotides read TGTGCCACAACTCAACAGGGAAGAGATTTCTCTGAAGCTTTCTTT. It specifies CATTQQGRDFSEAFF.

The V and J genes are TRBV5-1 and TRBJ1-5; TRBD1 matches at 8 bases. Unmatched junction bases numbered 4, after V lost 0 bases and J lost 2 bases. Germline V gene sequence: CDR1 SGHRS, CDR2 YFSETQ. This CDR3 is built from 16 residues. The CDR3 region is CASSLGTGSGNQPQHF. CDR3 bases: TGCGCCAGCAGCTTGGGGACAGGGTCTGGCAATCAGCCCCAGCATTTT.

This rearrangement joins TRBV7-9 to TRBJ2-1; 7 bases are shared with TRBD2. Germline CDR1 and CDR2: SEHNR and FQNEAQ (reference sequence). The CDR3 loop spans 14 amino acids. V was clipped by 2 bases and J by 6 bases; unmatched bases: 4. This CDR3 reads CASSLSGTTNEQFF. The CDR3 nucleotides read TGTGCCAGCAGCTTATCGGGGACTACCAATGAGCAGTTCTTC.

V and J are TRBV11-2 and TRBJ1-1; TRBD1 aligns across 7 bases. Germline V gives CDR1 SGHAT, CDR2 FQNNGV. CDR3 size: 13 residues. Unmatched junction bases numbered 8, after V lost 6 bases and J lost 7 bases. The CDR3 region is CASSSQDRVEAFF. The CDR3 region has the DNA TGTGCCAGCAGTAGTCAAGACAGGGTTGAAGCTTTCTTT.

As DNA, the CDR3 is TGTGCCAGTCGCCGCGACCCTAATGAAAAACTGTTTTTT. Translated: CASRRDPNEKLFF. The chain employs TRBV18 and TRBJ1-4; D uncertain. The V gene lost 9 bases and the J gene lost 3 bases, with 11 bases spanning the gap. This CDR3 is 13 amino acids long. CDR1 KGHSH and CDR2 LQKENI come from the germline V gene.

The chain links TRBV10-2 to TRBJ1-1; D is possibly TRBD1 (6 bases). This CDR3 region has 13 residues. Germline V CDR1 and CDR2: WSHSY, SAAADI. The V and J ends lost 7 bases and 4 bases respectively, with 13 bases between them. The CDR3 loop reads CASTEGGVTEAFF. CDR3 in DNA: TGCGCCAGCACCGAGGGGGGGGTCACTGAAGCTTTCTTT.

V and J are TRBV2 and TRBJ2-7; no clear D. The CDR3 has 11 residues. V lost 2 bases and J 5 bases, leaving 4 bases between the germline ends. Germline V gene sequence: CDR1 SNHLY, CDR2 FYNNEI. CDR3 DNA: TGTGCCAGCAGTGAATTTGACGAGCAGTACTTC. The encoded protein is CASSEFDEQYF.

The CDR3 nucleotides are TGTGCCAGTAGTTTGACCCTCCCCAACGAGCAGTACTTC. Amino acids: CASSLTLPNEQYF. This chain links TRBV19 with TRBJ2-7; D call uncertain. There are 13 residues in the CDR3. Trimming shortened V by 5 bases and J by 5 bases, and 13 bases separated the two germline ends. Looked up from germline, CDR1 is LNHDA and CDR2 is SQIVND (reference sequence).

This chain links TRBV28 with TRBJ1-2; D uncertain. The CDR3 runs to 11 residues. Germline lookup yields CDR1 MDHEN and CDR2 SYDVKM. V was trimmed by 1 base and J by 8 bases, leaving 5 bases between them. The CDR3 coding sequence is TGTGCCAGCAGTTTATCAGCGGGCTACACCTTC. Translated, it gives CASSLSAGYTF.

The rearrangement joins TRBV3-1 (or the pseudogene TRBV3-2) to TRBJ2-3; either TRBD1 or TRBD2 may fit D (6 bases each). The CDR3 is made up of 16 amino acids. V was pared by 1 base and J by 0 bases, with 11 bases between. CDR1 and CDR2 (germline): LGHDT, YNNKEL (reference sequence). The CDR3 loop reads CASSQGGGSSTDTQYF. CDR3 sequence (DNA): TGTGCCAGCAGCCAAGGAGGGGGGTCTAGCACAGATACGCAGTATTTT.

The chain couples TRBV19 to TRBJ1-5, with TRBD1 identical over 7 bases. Germline V gene data show CDR1 as LNHDA and CDR2 as SQIVND (reference sequence). This CDR3 has 16 amino acids. J gave up 2 bases and V 7 bases, and 11 bases lay outside the gene matches. CDR3 region: CASTQGGGSGNQPQHF. The CDR3 DNA reads as TGTGCCAGTACCCAGGGGGGGGGCTCGGGCAATCAGCCCCAGCATTTT.

The gene calls are TRBV6-1 and TRBJ1-1; D is unresolved. Germline V gene data show CDR1 as MNHNS and CDR2 as SASEGT. V gave up 2 bases and J gave up 5 bases, with 12 bases separating them. This CDR3 comprises 14 residues. CDR3 protein: CASSERWERTEAFF. For the CDR3, the DNA is TGTGCCAGCAGTGAAAGGTGGGAACGAACTGAAGCTTTCTTT.

This clone has only one observation. In DNA, the CDR3 is TGTGCCAGCAGTTTAGCTAGCGGGATAAACACCGGGGAGCTGTTTTTT. Translation: CASSLASGINTGELFF. This chain links TRBV27 with TRBJ2-2; 9 bases match TRBD2. There are 16 residues in the CDR3. Germline CDR1 and CDR2: MNHEY and SMNVEV (reference sequence). Germline trimming cut 2 bases from V and 2 bases from J; bases unmatched to any gene: 3.

The CDR3 region is CASIGRQGSYNEQFF. Here the CDR3 DNA reads TGTGCCAGTATCGGGAGACAGGGCAGTTACAATGAGCAGTTCTTC. This rearrangement joins TRBV19 to TRBJ2-1; a weak D match, TRBD1 (7 bases). The CDR3 covers 15 residues. V lost 7 bases and J lost 4, with 17 bases in between. Per germline, CDR1 LNHDA and CDR2 SQIVND (reference sequence).

This clone showed up just once. The CDR3 coding sequence is TGTGCCAGCAGCGAGGAGTGGGGCGATGAACTGTTTTTT. This gives the protein CASSEEWGDELFF. This chain links TRBV7-9 with TRBJ1-4; weak D call: TRBD1 (5 bases). Trimming left V 5 bases short and J 12 bases short, with 16 bases between. The germline CDR1 and CDR2 sequences are SEHNR and FQNEAQ (reference sequence). The length of the CDR3 is 13 residues.

The V call is TRBV29-1, the J call TRBJ1-1; 10 bases line up with TRBD1. Losses at the gene ends were 4 bases for V and 4 bases for J; bases not matched to a gene: 3. This CDR3 spans 13 amino acids. Germline V gene data show CDR1 as SQVTM and CDR2 as ANQGSEA. The CDR3 DNA is TGCAGCGTTGTTAGGGACAGGGGCACTGAAGCTTTCTTT. This gives the protein CSVVRDRGTEAFF.